Following are 26 T cell receptor beta chains from one sample sequenced in a study of blood T cell repertoires in COVID-19. Produced via immunoSEQ multiplex PCR; TCRdb's table is partial and in-frame only. The data show approximately 100,000 clones, approximately 87% seen once. Sequenced input: peripheral blood. Every receptor here comes from a woman aged 55-70 years with acute or convalescent COVID-19.

The genes are TRBV11-2 and TRBJ2-3, with a weak D call TRBD2 (6 bases). The CDR3 contains 15 residues. Germline V gives CDR1 SGHAT, CDR2 FQNNGV. With 3 bases removed from V and 2 bases from J, the gap between germline ends came to 12 bases. Here the CDR3 DNA reads TGTGCCAGCAGCTTTGGCGGGAAGCACACAGATACGCAGTATTTT. It yields the protein CASSFGGKHTDTQYF.

The V and J genes are TRBV29-1 and TRBJ2-7; TRBD1 matches at 7 bases. V gave up 0 bases and J gave up 2 bases; unmatched junction bases: 7. Germline loops: CDR1 SQVTM, CDR2 ANQGSEA. The length of the CDR3 is 15 residues. The CDR3 coding sequence is TGCAGCGTTGAAGAGGCCGGGACAGCCGCCTACGAGCAGTACTTC. Its translation is CSVEEAGTAAYEQYF.

This chain uses TRBV7-9 with TRBJ2-3; the match to TRBD2 covers 7 bases. The CDR3 contains 14 residues. V gave up 1 base and J gave up 4 bases; unmatched junction bases: 2. Germline V gene lookup returns CDR1 SEHNR and CDR2 FQNEAQ (reference sequence). The CDR3 DNA follows: TGTGCCAGCAGCTTAGACCGGGGGGCAGATACGCAGTATTTT. It encodes CASSLDRGADTQYF.

This chain uses TRBV11-1 with TRBJ1-6; tentative D call: TRBD1 (6 bases). In germline, CDR1 is SGHAT, CDR2 FQDESV (reference sequence). This CDR3 has 11 amino acids. Trimming stripped 10 bases from V and 10 bases from J, with 11 bases between. The CDR3 region is CAKTGTSPLHF. In DNA, the CDR3 is TGTGCCAAGACAGGTACGTCACCCCTCCACTTT. Using reference TRBV11-1 and TRBJ1-6 for the parts outside the CDR3, the full variable domain is EAEVAQSPRYKITEKSQAVAFWCDPISGHATLYWYRQILGQGPELLVQFQDESVVDDSQLPKDRFSAERLKGVDSTLKIQPAELGDSAMYLCAKTGTSPLHFGNGTRLTVT.

The rearrangement uses TRBV5-6 and TRBJ1-4; no clear D gene. The CDR3 extends over 14 amino acids. Germline assignment: CDR1 SGHDT and CDR2 YYEEEE. Between the trimmed V and J ends, which lost 0 bases and 8 bases, there was a span of 11 bases. In DNA form, the CDR3 reads TGTGCCAGCAGCTTGGCCAACAGTTGGGAAAAACTGTTTTTT. Encoded protein: CASSLANSWEKLFF.

V is TRBV5-4 and J is TRBJ2-7, with D possibly TRBD1 on 6 matching bases. Looked up from germline, CDR1 is SGHNT and CDR2 is YYREEE (reference sequence). The CDR3 is 14 amino acids. Trimming removed 2 bases from V and 3 bases from J, with 12 bases in between. CDR3 sequence reads: CASSLGRGNYEQYF. DNA of the CDR3: TGTGCCAGCAGCTTAGGAAGGGGGAACTACGAGCAGTACTTC.

The rearrangement joins TRBV12-3 or TRBV12-4 to TRBJ2-1; the D is unclear. The CDR3 extends over 13 amino acids. The V and J ends lost 2 bases and 4 bases respectively, with 6 bases between them. DNA for the CDR3: TGTGCCAGCAGTTTAACCGGTTACAATGAGCAGTTCTTC. This gives the protein CASSLTGYNEQFF.

This chain connects TRBV29-1 to TRBJ1-2, with D unresolved. This CDR3 has 12 residues. V gave up 4 bases and J gave up 6 bases, with 12 bases separating them. Germline V gene data show CDR1 as SQVTM and CDR2 as ANQGSEA. The CDR3 sequence is CSVAGRSNGYTF. In nucleotides, the CDR3 is TGCAGCGTTGCCGGTCGGTCGAATGGCTACACCTTC.

This clone was recorded a few times. The chain has TRBV7-2 and TRBJ2-5, with D possibly TRBD2 on 6 matching bases. CDR3 length: 15 residues. The V and J ends lost 0 bases and 4 bases respectively, with 12 bases between them. The germline gives CDR1 SGHTA, CDR2 FQGNSA. The DNA of the CDR3 is TGTGCCAGCAGCTTAGCGCAGGCTAGCGCAGAGACCCAGTACTTC. Translating it yields CASSLAQASAETQYF.

The chain couples TRBV9 to TRBJ2-2, with D tentatively TRBD1 (5 bases). V was cut by 3 bases and J by 4 bases, with 10 bases left in between. The CDR3 runs to 14 residues. CDR1 is SGDLS and CDR2 is YYNGEE in the germline V gene. The chain's CDR3 is CASSGTTGTGELFF. Here the CDR3 DNA reads TGTGCCAGCAGCGGAACTACAGGCACCGGGGAGCTGTTTTTT.

The chain recombines TRBV27 with TRBJ1-6; D unresolved. The CDR3 is 12 residues long. V was cut by 6 bases and J by 3 bases, with 3 bases left in between. The V gene's germline CDR1 is MNHEY and CDR2 SMNVEV (reference sequence). CDR3 in amino acids: CASSFYNSPLHF. For the CDR3, the DNA is TGTGCCAGCAGCTTCTATAATTCACCCCTCCACTTT.

This clone has just a few counts. This sequence joins TRBV5-8 and TRBJ2-5; tentative D call: TRBD1 (6 bases). CDR1 SGHTS and CDR2 YDEGEE come from the germline V gene. V lost 4 bases and J 4 bases, leaving 14 bases between the germline ends. The CDR3 is 14 amino acids. CDR3 coding DNA: TGTGCCAGCAGCAATCTACAGGGAAGAGAGACCCAGTACTTC. Translation: CASSNLQGRETQYF. Together with reference TRBV5-8 and TRBJ2-5, the CDR3 gives the full variable domain: EAGVTQSPTHLIKTRGQQATLRCSPISGHTSVYWYQQALGLGLQFLLWYDEGEERNRGNFPPRFSGRQFPNYSSELNVNALELEDSALYLCASSNLQGRETQYFGPGTRLLVL.

V usage is TRBV7-2 and J usage is TRBJ2-7; 7 bases match TRBD2. Per germline, CDR1 SGHTA and CDR2 FQGNSA. This CDR3 contains 16 residues. The J segment lost 2 bases and the V segment lost 1 base, leaving 8 bases of the junction unmatched. The CDR3 DNA sequence: TGTGCCAGCAGCTTAGACTTTGAGCGGGGAGCCTACGAGCAGTACTTC. This sequence encodes CASSLDFERGAYEQYF. The complete variable domain, with remaining parts taken from reference TRBV7-2 and TRBJ2-7, reads GAGVSQSPSNKVTEKGKDVELRCDPISGHTALYWYRQSLGQGLEFLIYFQGNSAPDKSGLPSDRFSAERTGGSVSTLTIQRTQQEDSAVYLCASSLDFERGAYEQYFGPGTRLTVT.

The V call is TRBV27, the J call TRBJ1-5, with D possibly TRBD1 on 6 matching bases. V was clipped by 0 bases and J by 4 bases, with 10 bases between them. The CDR3 extends over 15 amino acids. Germline V gene data show CDR1 as MNHEY and CDR2 as SMNVEV (reference sequence). The CDR3: CASSLSQGRNQPQHF. CDR3 nucleotide sequence: TGTGCCAGCAGTTTATCGCAGGGGCGTAATCAGCCCCAGCATTTT.

This clone has more than one count but fewer than ten. This chain joins TRBV30 and TRBJ1-5; 9 bases are a match to TRBD1. The V gene end was trimmed by 3 bases and the J gene end by 7 bases; junction bases not matched to a gene: 7. This CDR3 is built from 14 residues. Germline V CDR1 and CDR2: GTSNPN, SVGIG (reference sequence). The CDR3 sequence is CAWSAGTGRQPQHF. CDR3 coding DNA: TGTGCCTGGAGCGCCGGGACAGGGAGGCAGCCCCAGCATTTT.

V usage is TRBV10-2 and J usage is TRBJ1-3; no reliable D call. Germline CDR1 and CDR2: WSHSY and SAAADI. Trimming pared 2 bases from V and 4 bases from J, leaving 6 bases between. The CDR3 consists of 13 residues. The CDR3 spells CASSEARGNTIYF. CDR3 coding DNA: TGCGCCAGCAGTGAGGCCAGGGGAAACACCATATATTTT.

The CDR3 protein is CATRGGTEAFF. The CDR3 DNA reads as TGTGCCACCAGGGGAGGCACTGAAGCTTTCTTT. The rearrangement uses TRBV24-1 and TRBJ1-1, with unresolved D. V dropped 7 bases and J dropped 4 bases, with 6 bases sitting between them. The germline CDR1 and CDR2 sequences are KGHDR and SFDVKD. CDR3 length: 11 amino acids.

This chain connects TRBV7-3 to TRBJ2-2; 7 bases are a match to TRBD2. Germline loops: CDR1 SGHTA, CDR2 FQGTGA. J lost 3 bases, V lost 3 bases, and 7 bases had no gene match. The CDR3 spans 16 residues. The CDR3 protein is CASSFLLARDTGELFF. The CDR3 DNA reads TGTGCCAGCAGCTTTTTACTAGCGCGCGACACCGGGGAGCTGTTTTTT.

J is TRBJ1-1 and V is TRBV24-1, with 12 bases matching TRBD1. CDR1 is KGHDR and CDR2 is SFDVKD in the germline V gene. The CDR3 spans 14 residues. The V segment lost 7 bases and the J segment 7 bases; nucleotides outside the gene matches: 6. The CDR3 region is CATRGQGASGEAFF. In nucleotides, the CDR3 is TGTGCCACCAGGGGACAGGGGGCCAGTGGTGAAGCTTTCTTT.

The V and J genes are TRBV29-1 and TRBJ2-7; possibly TRBD1 for D (5 bases). Germline CDR1 is SQVTM and CDR2 is ANQGSEA. This CDR3 has 14 residues. V was cut by 6 bases and J by 3 bases, with 18 bases left in between. CDR3 loop: CSVPGRGTDYEQYF. The CDR3 DNA reads as TGCAGCGTACCCGGTAGGGGTACGGACTACGAGCAGTACTTC.

The chain joins TRBV6-5 to TRBJ1-2; weak D call: TRBD1 (5 bases). V was clipped by 7 bases and J by 8 bases, with 14 bases between them. Germline CDR1 and CDR2: MNHEY and SVGAGI. The CDR3 consists of 12 residues. The CDR3 spells CASKGEGGGYTF. CDR3 coding DNA: TGTGCCAGCAAAGGGGAGGGAGGAGGCTACACCTTC.

The rearrangement links TRBV19 to TRBJ2-2, with D possibly TRBD1 on 5 matching bases. Germline values: CDR1 LNHDA, CDR2 SQIVND (reference sequence). V lost 3 bases, J lost 4 bases, and 9 bases lay in between. CDR3 length equals 14 residues. CDR3 coding DNA: TGTGCCAGTAGTATCCTAGGGGCCACCGGGGAGCTGTTTTTT. Its protein is CASSILGATGELFF.

The chain recombines TRBV19 with TRBJ2-1, with TRBD2 matching 7 bases. V shed 3 bases and J 10 bases; nucleotides not matched to a gene: 12. Germline assignment: CDR1 LNHDA and CDR2 SQIVND (reference sequence). The CDR3 runs 15 residues. The CDR3: CASSISSGGREEQFF. The CDR3 bases are TGTGCCAGTAGTATCTCTAGCGGTGGAAGGGAAGAGCAGTTCTTC.

This rearrangement joins TRBV28 to TRBJ1-2; D may be TRBD1 (6 bases). Germline CDR1 MDHEN, CDR2 SYDVKM. Between the trimmed V and J ends, which lost 2 bases and 6 bases, there was a span of 10 bases. The CDR3 is 13 amino acids. The CDR3 bases are TGTGCCAGCAGTTTAGGGCAGGGGCATGGCTACACCTTC. It translates to CASSLGQGHGYTF.

The CDR3 protein is CASSLEGLYTGELFF. CDR3 nucleotide sequence: TGCGCCAGCAGCTTAGAGGGACTATACACCGGGGAGCTGTTTTTT. J is TRBJ2-2 and V is TRBV5-1; 7 nucleotides match TRBD2. There are 15 residues in the CDR3. The trim removed 2 bases at V and 3 bases at J, leaving 4 bases unmatched. Looked up from germline, CDR1 is SGHRS and CDR2 is YFSETQ. Supplemented by reference TRBV5-1 and TRBJ2-2, the full variable domain reads KAGVTQTPRYLIKTRGQQVTLSCSPISGHRSVSWYQQTPGQGLQFLFEYFSETQRNKGNFPGRFSGRQFSNSRSEMNVSTLELGDSALYLCASSLEGLYTGELFFGEGSRLTVL.

Concerning this clone itself: Other nucleotide sequences in the sample specify the same CDR3. The chain employs TRBV27 and TRBJ1-5; D gene unclear. CDR3 length equals 13 residues. Germline-derived CDR1 and CDR2 are MNHEY and SMNVEV (reference sequence). V was pared by 6 bases and J by 4 bases, with 10 bases between. CDR3 in amino acids: CASSLTQNQPQHF. CDR3 DNA sequence: TGTGCCAGCAGCCTCACACAGAATCAGCCCCAGCATTTT.